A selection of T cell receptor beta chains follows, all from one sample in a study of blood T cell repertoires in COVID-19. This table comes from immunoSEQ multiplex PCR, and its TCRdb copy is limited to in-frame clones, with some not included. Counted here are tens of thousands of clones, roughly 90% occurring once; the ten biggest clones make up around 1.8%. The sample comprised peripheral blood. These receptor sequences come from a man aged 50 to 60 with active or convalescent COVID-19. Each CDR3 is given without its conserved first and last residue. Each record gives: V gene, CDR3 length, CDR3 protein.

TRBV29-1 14 SVDGGQGFMNTEAF
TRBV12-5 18 ASPPPGDRGRGVSNQPQH
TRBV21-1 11 ASSKGESYEQY
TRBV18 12 ASSPRTGEETQY
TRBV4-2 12 ASSQPRDTYEQY
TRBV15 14 ATSRDYTQSSYEQY
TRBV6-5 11 AGCFTGLHEQY
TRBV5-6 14 ASSRDRGMAVEKLF
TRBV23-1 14 ASRDGRASGKETQY
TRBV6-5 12 ASQDREGQETQY